This TCR beta chain derives from a study of cytomegalovirus exposure and HLA in healthy donors. Findings and limits, study-wide: A few chains linked to CMV were shown in vitro to be specific for CMV antigens. Reports showed the classifier diagnosing cytomegalovirus status with high specificity and sensitivity. Across donors, most TCRs were seen rarely, yet some public ones were widespread.

TCRdb's table, derived via immunoSEQ multiplex PCR, lists solely in-frame clones and lacks some. The sample gives approximately 210,000 clones, around 88% of which show up once; roughly 1.5% is in the top ten. Of note for this clone: Its cognate antigen is unknown.

This receptor was taken from a woman between 18 and 30 years old in good health and CMV-seronegative. The sample taken for sequencing was PBMCs.

The CDR3 coding sequence is TGTGCCTCCAAGGCGGGGGGTTCGAACACTGAAGCTTTCTTT. Translation gives CASKAGGSNTEAFF. This rearrangement joins TRBV5-4 to TRBJ1-1; D is perhaps TRBD1 (5 bases). Germline lookup yields CDR1 SGHNT and CDR2 YYREEE (reference sequence). Trimming left V 10 bases short and J 1 base short, with 17 bases between. CDR3 length equals 14 residues.